The 19 T cell receptor beta chains below come from one sample, sequenced in a study of T cells after yellow fever vaccination. One entry per CDR3 protein results from TCRdb running MiXCR on the 5' RACE reads. The sample lists around 320,000 distinct CDR3 sequences; about 10% were seen once. The sequenced sample was CD4+ T cells sorted from PBMCs, obtained 45 days after the yellow fever booster vaccination. The receptors come from a man aged 18 to 35 who received the YFV17D yellow fever vaccine.

This clonotype was picked up a small number of times. This chain uses TRBV10-3 with TRBJ2-5; 10 nucleotides agree with TRBD2. J lost 5 bases, V lost 3 bases, and 6 bases had no gene match. Germline CDR1 is ENHRY and CDR2 is SYGVKD. The CDR3 extends over 15 amino acids. The CDR3, as DNA: TGTGCCATCAGTGACTCTAGCGGGGGTGACGAGACCCAGTACTTC. This gives the protein CAISDSSGGDETQYF.

This clonotype has a count of ten or more. The chain couples TRBV30 to TRBJ2-1; D not certain. The length of the CDR3 is 11 residues. Trimming cost V 8 bases and J 8 bases, with 13 bases left between them. Per germline, CDR1 GTSNPN and CDR2 SVGIG (reference sequence). The CDR3 DNA reads TGTGCCATGGTGCTTAGCTATGAGCAGTTCTTC. Residues: CAMVLSYEQFF.

The chain combines TRBV19 with TRBJ1-1; a weak D match, TRBD1 (5 bases). V lost 7 bases, J lost 9 bases, and 12 bases lay in between. Germline V gives CDR1 LNHDA, CDR2 SQIVND (reference sequence). The CDR3 is 11 residues long. The DNA for the CDR3 is TGTGCCAGTAATCAGGGTGAGAAAGCTTTCTTT. This sequence encodes CASNQGEKAFF.

This clonotype was detected ten times or more. This chain joins TRBV10-2 and TRBJ2-5; 7 bases fit TRBD2. This CDR3 region has 15 residues. The trim removed 1 base at V and 2 bases at J, leaving 4 bases unmatched. The germline V gene has CDR1 WSHSY and CDR2 SAAADI. CDR3 sequence: CASSEWVGGQETQYF. In nucleotides, the CDR3 is TGCGCCAGCAGTGAGTGGGTCGGGGGGCAAGAGACCCAGTACTTC.

Ten or more counts support this clonotype. This rearrangement joins TRBV5-1 to TRBJ2-3; D uncertain. CDR3 length: 15 amino acids. Trimming took 5 bases from V and 0 from J, leaving 13 bases between them. CDR1 and CDR2 (germline): SGHRS, YFSETQ. The CDR3 loop is CASSWRTVSTDTQYF. The CDR3 nucleotides read TGCGCCAGCAGTTGGCGGACGGTGAGCACAGATACGCAGTATTTT.

V gene TRBV9 combines with J gene TRBJ2-3; 9 bases are shared with TRBD2. The CDR3 is 18 amino acids. V was clipped by 5 bases and J by 5 bases; unmatched bases: 18. Looked up from germline, CDR1 is SGDLS and CDR2 is YYNGEE. For the CDR3, the DNA is TGTGCCAGCAGTCTAACTCCCTGGCGGGGGGGCCGCCTAGATACGCAGTATTTT. Protein sequence: CASSLTPWRGGRLDTQYF.

This clonotype was observed a handful of times. The V call is TRBV20-1, the J call TRBJ1-2; D is perhaps TRBD1 (5 bases). V gave up 6 bases and J gave up 4 bases, with 18 bases separating them. CDR1 is DFQATT, CDR2 SNEGSKA, per germline (reference sequence). The CDR3 length is 14 residues. CDR3 DNA sequence: TGCAGTGCGAAGCAGTCCGGGGCCTTCTATGGCTACACCTTC. This sequence encodes CSAKQSGAFYGYTF.

This clonotype was detected many times. This chain joins TRBV12-3 or TRBV12-4 and TRBJ1-2; D not resolved. This CDR3 contains 12 residues. V shed 6 bases and J shed 7 bases, with 12 bases lying between them. The CDR3 nucleotides are TGTGCCAGCAGCCATTTTCCCGGTGGCTACACCTTC. Its translation is CASSHFPGGYTF.

This clonotype was observed many times. The rearrangement uses TRBV4-3 and TRBJ2-3; D is perhaps TRBD2 (6 bases). CDR1 is LGHNA, CDR2 YSLEER, per germline. The ends were cut back, 5 bases at V and 8 bases at J, with 14 bases in the middle. The CDR3 totals 13 residues. The CDR3 region is CASSWEPAGTQYF. The CDR3 region has the DNA TGCGCCAGCAGCTGGGAGCCAGCGGGTACGCAGTATTTT.

This clonotype was seen more than once but under ten times. This chain links TRBV20-1 with TRBJ1-6; D not resolved. CDR1 is DFQATT and CDR2 is SNEGSKA in the germline V gene (reference sequence). The V gene lost 1 base and the J gene lost 13 bases, with 14 bases spanning the gap. The CDR3 contains 13 residues. This chain's CDR3 is CSARASPSNPLHF. CDR3 DNA: TGCAGTGCTAGAGCGAGCCCCTCCAATCCCCTCCACTTT.

This chain connects TRBV20-1 to TRBJ2-3; D is undetermined. Germline V CDR1 and CDR2: DFQATT, SNEGSKA (reference sequence). The CDR3 totals 12 residues. V gave up 1 base and J gave up 5 bases, with 7 bases separating them. CDR3 in amino acids: CSARGEVDTQYF. CDR3 coding DNA: TGCAGTGCTAGAGGGGAAGTAGATACGCAGTATTTT.

This clonotype has at least ten counts. CDR3 protein: CASSQARDQPQHF. The CDR3 DNA reads TGTGCCAGCAGCCAAGCGCGGGATCAGCCCCAGCATTTT. V usage is TRBV3-1 and J usage is TRBJ1-5; D is unresolved. Trimming removed 1 base from V and 5 bases from J, with 6 bases in between. CDR3 length equals 13 residues. The germline CDR1 and CDR2 sequences are LGHDT and YNNKEL (reference sequence).

This clonotype was observed many times. The V gene is TRBV5-1, the J gene TRBJ2-1, with 9 bases lining up with TRBD2. Trimming took 4 bases from V and 4 from J; bases not matched to a gene: 6. This CDR3 spans 15 amino acids. The germline V gene encodes CDR1 SGHRS and CDR2 YFSETQ. CDR3 coding DNA: TGCGCCAGCAGCCTCTCCGCGGGGGGGTACAATGAGCAGTTCTTC. Residues: CASSLSAGGYNEQFF.

This clonotype was detected a few times. The V and J genes are TRBV23-1 and TRBJ2-3; D possibly corresponds to TRBD1 (5 bases). TRBV23-1 qualifies as an ORF whose function is uncertain. With 2 bases removed from V and 5 bases from J, the gap between germline ends came to 14 bases. The CDR3 has 15 amino acids. In nucleotides, the CDR3 is TGCGCCAGCAGTCAAAAGAGCCAGGGTATAGATACGCAGTATTTT. Protein sequence: CASSQKSQGIDTQYF.

The chain links TRBV2 to TRBJ2-1, with TRBD2 matching over 7 bases. J gave up 1 base and V 4 bases, and 16 bases lay outside the gene matches. CDR3 size: 19 residues. Germline CDR1 reads SNHLY; CDR2 reads FYNNEI. CDR3 in DNA: TGTGCCAGCAGTGTGTGGCGGGGGACCACCCCAGGGTCCTACAATGAGCAGTTCTTC. It yields the protein CASSVWRGTTPGSYNEQFF.

The chain carries TRBV5-1 and TRBJ1-6, with 8 bases that match TRBD1. V was pared by 7 bases and J by 0 bases, with 6 bases of the junction left unmatched. Germline V gene lookup returns CDR1 SGHRS and CDR2 YFSETQ. The CDR3 runs to 16 residues. DNA for the CDR3: TGCGCCAGCGGACGGGACAGGAGCTCCTATAATTCACCCCTCCACTTT. Its protein is CASGRDRSSYNSPLHF.

This clonotype has at least ten counts. The V and J genes are TRBV3-1 and TRBJ1-2; D may be TRBD1 (6 bases). Deletions cut 6 bases from V and 0 bases from J, with 23 bases between. The CDR3 contains 18 residues. CDR1 is LGHDT, CDR2 YNNKEL, per germline (reference sequence). In DNA, the CDR3 is TGTGCCAGCAGTCGATCCCCCAAAACAGGGTCGGCTAACTATGGCTACACCTTC. This translates into CASSRSPKTGSANYGYTF.

The rearrangement joins TRBV7-3 to TRBJ1-6, with 7 bases aligning to TRBD1. V gave up 2 bases and J gave up 10 bases; unmatched junction bases: 11. The germline V gene encodes CDR1 SGHTA and CDR2 FQGTGA. The CDR3 sequence is 16 residues long. CDR3 sequence: CASSLEGPRTGSPLHF. CDR3 nucleotides: TGTGCCAGCAGCTTAGAGGGACCGCGGACAGGATCACCCCTCCACTTT.

This clonotype was seen at least ten times. The CDR3 coding sequence is TGCAGTGCTAGAGTTCAACAGGGTGTTGGTTCACCCCTCCACTTT. Translated: CSARVQQGVGSPLHF. This chain uses TRBV20-1 with TRBJ1-6; D may be TRBD1 (6 bases). The CDR3 is made up of 15 amino acids. The germline V and J ends were trimmed by 1 base and 9 bases, with 16 bases remaining between them. CDR1 is DFQATT and CDR2 is SNEGSKA in the germline V gene (reference sequence).